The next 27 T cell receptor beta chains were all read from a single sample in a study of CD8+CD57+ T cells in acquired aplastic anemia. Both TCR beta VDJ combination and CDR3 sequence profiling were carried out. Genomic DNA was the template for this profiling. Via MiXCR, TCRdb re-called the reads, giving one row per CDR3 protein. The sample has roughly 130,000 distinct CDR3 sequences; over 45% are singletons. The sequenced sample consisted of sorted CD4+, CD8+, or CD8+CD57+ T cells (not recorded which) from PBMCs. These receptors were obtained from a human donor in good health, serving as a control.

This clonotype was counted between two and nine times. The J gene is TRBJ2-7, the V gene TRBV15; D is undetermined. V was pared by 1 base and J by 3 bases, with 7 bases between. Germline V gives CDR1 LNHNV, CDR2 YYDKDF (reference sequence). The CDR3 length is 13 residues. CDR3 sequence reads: CATSRATGYEQYF. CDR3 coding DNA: TGTGCCACCAGCAGAGCTACGGGCTACGAGCAGTACTTC. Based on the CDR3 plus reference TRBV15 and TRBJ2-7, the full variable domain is DAMVIQNPRYQVTQFGKPVTLSCSQTLNHNVMYWYQQKSSQAPKLLFHYYDKDFNNEADTPDNFQSRRPNTSFCFLDIRSPGLGDTAMYLCATSRATGYEQYFGPGTRLTVT.

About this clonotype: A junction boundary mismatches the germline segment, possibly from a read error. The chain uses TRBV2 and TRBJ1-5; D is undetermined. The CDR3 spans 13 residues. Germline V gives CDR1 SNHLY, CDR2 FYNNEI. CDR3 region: CASNVWEDRPRHF. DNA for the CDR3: TGTGCCAGCAATGTCTGGGAAGATCGGCCCCGGCATTTT.

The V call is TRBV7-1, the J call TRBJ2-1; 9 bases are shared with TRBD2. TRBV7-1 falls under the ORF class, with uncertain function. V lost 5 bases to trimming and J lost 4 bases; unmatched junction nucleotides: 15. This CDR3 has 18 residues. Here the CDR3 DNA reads TGTGCCAGCAGCGCACCCTCCTCTTTAGCGGGGGAGTACAATGAGCAGTTCTTC. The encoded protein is CASSAPSSLAGEYNEQFF.

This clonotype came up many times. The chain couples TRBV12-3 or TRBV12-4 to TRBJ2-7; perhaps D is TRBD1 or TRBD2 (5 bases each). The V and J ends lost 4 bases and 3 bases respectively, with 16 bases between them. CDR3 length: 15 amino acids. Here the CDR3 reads CASSSRSGTVYEQYF. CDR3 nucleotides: TGTGCCAGCAGTTCGCGCTCCGGGACCGTCTACGAGCAGTACTTC.

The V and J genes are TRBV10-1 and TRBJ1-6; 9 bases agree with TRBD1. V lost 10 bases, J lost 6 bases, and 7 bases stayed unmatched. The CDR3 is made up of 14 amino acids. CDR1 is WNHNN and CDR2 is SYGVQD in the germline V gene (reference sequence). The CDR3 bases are TGCGCCAAGACCGGGACAGGGCTTAATTCACCCCTCCACTTT. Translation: CAKTGTGLNSPLHF.

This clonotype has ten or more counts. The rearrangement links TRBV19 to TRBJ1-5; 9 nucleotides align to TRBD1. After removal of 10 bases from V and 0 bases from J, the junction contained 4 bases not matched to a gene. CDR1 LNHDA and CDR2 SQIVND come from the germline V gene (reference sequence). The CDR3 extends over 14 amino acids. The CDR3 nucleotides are TGTGCCACTATGGACAGGGGTAGCAATCAGCCCCAGCATTTT. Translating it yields CATMDRGSNQPQHF.

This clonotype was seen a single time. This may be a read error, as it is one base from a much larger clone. CDR3 amino acids: CARSYSSRRANVLTF. Written as DNA, the CDR3 is TGTGCCCGCAGTTACTCGTCCCGAAGGGCCAACGTCCTGACTTTC. V gene TRBV6-5 combines with J gene TRBJ2-6; D uncertain. There are 15 residues in the CDR3. Germline V lookup: CDR1 MNHEY, CDR2 SVGAGI.

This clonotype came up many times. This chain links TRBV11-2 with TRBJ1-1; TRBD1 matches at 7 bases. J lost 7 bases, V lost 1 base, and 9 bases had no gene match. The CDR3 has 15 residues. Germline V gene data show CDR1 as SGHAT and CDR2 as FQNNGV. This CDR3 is CASSLGYGGDSEAFF. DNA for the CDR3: TGTGCCAGCAGCTTAGGGTACGGGGGGGACAGTGAAGCTTTCTTT.

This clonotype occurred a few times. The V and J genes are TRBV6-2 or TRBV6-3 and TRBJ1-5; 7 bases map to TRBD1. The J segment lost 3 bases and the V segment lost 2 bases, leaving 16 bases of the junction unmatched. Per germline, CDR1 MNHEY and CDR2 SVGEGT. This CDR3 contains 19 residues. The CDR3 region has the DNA TGTGCCAGCAGTTACAACCACGGACAGGCAGGATGGGACAATCAGCCCCAGCATTTT. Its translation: CASSYNHGQAGWDNQPQHF.

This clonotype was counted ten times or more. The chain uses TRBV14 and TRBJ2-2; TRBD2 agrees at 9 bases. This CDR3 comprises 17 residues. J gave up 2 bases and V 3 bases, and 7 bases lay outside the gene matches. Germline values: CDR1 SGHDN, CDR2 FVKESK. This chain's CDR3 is CASSQVAGGRNTGELFF. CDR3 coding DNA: TGTGCCAGCAGCCAGGTTGCGGGGGGGCGCAACACCGGGGAGCTGTTTTTT.

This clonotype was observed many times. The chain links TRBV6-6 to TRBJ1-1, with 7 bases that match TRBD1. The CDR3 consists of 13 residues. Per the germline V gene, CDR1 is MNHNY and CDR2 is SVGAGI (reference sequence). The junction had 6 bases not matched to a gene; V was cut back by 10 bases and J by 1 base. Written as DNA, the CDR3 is TGTGCCAACAGGGGTTTAGAGAACACTGAAGCTTTCTTT. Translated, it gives CANRGLENTEAFF.

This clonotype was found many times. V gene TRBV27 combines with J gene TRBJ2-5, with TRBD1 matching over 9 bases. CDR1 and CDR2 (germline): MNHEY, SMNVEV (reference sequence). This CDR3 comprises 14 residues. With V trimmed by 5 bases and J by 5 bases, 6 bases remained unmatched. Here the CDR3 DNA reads TGTGCCAGCAGTGACAGGGGGAGGTATGAGACCCAGTACTTC. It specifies CASSDRGRYETQYF.

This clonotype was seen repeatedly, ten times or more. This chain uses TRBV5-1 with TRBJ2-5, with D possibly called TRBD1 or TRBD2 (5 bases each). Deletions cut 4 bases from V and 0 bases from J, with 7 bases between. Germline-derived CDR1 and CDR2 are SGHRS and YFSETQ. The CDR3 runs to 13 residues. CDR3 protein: CASSGTDQETQYF. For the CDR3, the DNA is TGCGCCAGCAGCGGGACGGACCAAGAGACCCAGTACTTC.

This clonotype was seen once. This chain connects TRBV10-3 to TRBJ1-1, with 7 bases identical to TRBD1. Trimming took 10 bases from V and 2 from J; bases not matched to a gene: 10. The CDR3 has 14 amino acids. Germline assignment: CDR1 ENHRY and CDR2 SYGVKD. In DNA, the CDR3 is TGTGCCACCCGAGACAGGGACTCAAACACTGAAGCTTTCTTT. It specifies CATRDRDSNTEAFF.

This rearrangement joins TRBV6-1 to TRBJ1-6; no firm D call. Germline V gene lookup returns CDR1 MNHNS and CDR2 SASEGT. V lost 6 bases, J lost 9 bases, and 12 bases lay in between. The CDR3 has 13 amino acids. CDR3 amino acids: CASRQSRGSPLHF. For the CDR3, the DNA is TGTGCCAGCAGACAGTCTCGGGGTTCACCCCTCCACTTT.

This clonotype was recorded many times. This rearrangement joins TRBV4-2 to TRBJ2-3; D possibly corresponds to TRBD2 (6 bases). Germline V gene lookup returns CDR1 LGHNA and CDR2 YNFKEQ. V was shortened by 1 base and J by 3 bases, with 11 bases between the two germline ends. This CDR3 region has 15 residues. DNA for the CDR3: TGTGCCAGCAGCCAAGGACTAGGAGGTACAGATACGCAGTATTTT. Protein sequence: CASSQGLGGTDTQYF.

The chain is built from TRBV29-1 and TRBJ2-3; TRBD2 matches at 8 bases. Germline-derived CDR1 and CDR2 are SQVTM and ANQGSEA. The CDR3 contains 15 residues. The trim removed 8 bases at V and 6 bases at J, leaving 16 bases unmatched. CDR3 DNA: TGCAGCTTGGAAAGGGCGGGGGGCCCTCCGGATACGCAGTATTTT. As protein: CSLERAGGPPDTQYF.

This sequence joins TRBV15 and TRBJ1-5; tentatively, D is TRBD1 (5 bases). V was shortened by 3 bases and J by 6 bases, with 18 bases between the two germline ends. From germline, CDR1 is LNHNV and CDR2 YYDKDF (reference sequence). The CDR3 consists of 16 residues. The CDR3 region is CATSRRKQVTPQPQHF. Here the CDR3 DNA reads TGTGCCACCAGCAGGAGAAAACAGGTCACCCCTCAGCCCCAGCATTTT.

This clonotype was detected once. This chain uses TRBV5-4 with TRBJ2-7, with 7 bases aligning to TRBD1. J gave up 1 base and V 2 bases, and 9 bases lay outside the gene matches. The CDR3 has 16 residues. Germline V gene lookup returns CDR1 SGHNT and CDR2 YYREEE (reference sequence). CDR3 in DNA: TGTGCCAGCAGCTTAGGACAGGAGCGCCTTTCCTACGAGCAGTACTTC. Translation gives CASSLGQERLSYEQYF.

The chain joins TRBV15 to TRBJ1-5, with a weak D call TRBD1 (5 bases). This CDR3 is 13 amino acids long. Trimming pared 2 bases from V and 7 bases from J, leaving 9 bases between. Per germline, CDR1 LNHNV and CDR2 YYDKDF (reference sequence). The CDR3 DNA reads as TGTGCCACCAGCAGACAGGGAGGACAGCCCCAGCATTTT. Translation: CATSRQGGQPQHF.

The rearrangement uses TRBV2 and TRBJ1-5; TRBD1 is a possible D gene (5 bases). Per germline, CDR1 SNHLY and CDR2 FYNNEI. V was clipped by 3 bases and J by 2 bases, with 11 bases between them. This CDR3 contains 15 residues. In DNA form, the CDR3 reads TGTGCCAGCAGTGATAATGGGGGTGGCAATCAGCCCCAGCATTTT. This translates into CASSDNGGGNQPQHF.

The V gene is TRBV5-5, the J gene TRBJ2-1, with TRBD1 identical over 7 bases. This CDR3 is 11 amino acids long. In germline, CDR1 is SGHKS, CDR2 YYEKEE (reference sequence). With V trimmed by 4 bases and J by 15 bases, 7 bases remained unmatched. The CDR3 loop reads CASSPTGSRFF. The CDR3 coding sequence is TGTGCCAGCAGCCCGACAGGGTCTCGGTTCTTC.

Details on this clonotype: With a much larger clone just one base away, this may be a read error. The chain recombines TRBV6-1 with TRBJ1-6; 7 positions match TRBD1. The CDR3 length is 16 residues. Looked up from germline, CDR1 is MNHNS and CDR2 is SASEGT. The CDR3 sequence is CASRRQGLRGNSPPHF. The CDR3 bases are TGTGCCAGCAGGCGACAGGGCCTCCGGGGCAATTCACCCCCCCACTTT.

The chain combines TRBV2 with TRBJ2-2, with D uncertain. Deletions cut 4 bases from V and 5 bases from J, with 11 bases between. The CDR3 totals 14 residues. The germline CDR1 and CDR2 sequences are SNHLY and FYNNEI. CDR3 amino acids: CASSVVRVTGELFF. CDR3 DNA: TGTGCCAGCAGTGTCGTCCGAGTTACCGGGGAGCTGTTTTTT.

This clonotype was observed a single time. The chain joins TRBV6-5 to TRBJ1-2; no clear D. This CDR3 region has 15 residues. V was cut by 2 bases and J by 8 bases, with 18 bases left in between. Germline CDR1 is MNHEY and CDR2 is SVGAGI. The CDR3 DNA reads TGTGCCAGCAGTTACACGCTAAGGTGGTTGGAGGGCTACACCTTC. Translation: CASSYTLRWLEGYTF.

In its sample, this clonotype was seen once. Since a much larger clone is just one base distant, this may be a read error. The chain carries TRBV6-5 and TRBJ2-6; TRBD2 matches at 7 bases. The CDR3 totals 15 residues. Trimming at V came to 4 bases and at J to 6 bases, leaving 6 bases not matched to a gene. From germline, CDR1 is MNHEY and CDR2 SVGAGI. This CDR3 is CASSWRLAEANVLTF. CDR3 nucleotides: TGTGCCAGCAGTTGGCGGCTAGCGGAGGCCAACGTCCTGACTTTC.

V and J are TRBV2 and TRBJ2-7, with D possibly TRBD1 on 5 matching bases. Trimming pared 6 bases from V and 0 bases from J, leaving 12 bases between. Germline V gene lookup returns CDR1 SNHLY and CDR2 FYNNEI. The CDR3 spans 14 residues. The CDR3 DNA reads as TGTGCCAGCAGGGTTTCGGACACCTCCTACGAGCAGTACTTC. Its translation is CASRVSDTSYEQYF.